The rows below give T cell receptor beta chains drawn from one sample of a study of monozygotic twins with inflammatory bowel disease. Reprocessing the 5' RACE reads, TCRdb reports a single entry for every CDR3 protein and omits DNA. Its listing shows 110,000 to 150,000 distinct CDR3 sequences. Sequencing input: blood. Source of these receptors: a human donor with ulcerative colitis or Crohn's disease, or a healthy co-twin of an affected twin (not recorded which). Each CDR3 is given with its conserved first and last residue.

TRBJ2-3 TRBV6-6 CASAVTSTDTQYF
TRBJ2-7 TRBV10-3 CAISEVPGEPYEQYF
TRBJ2-2 TRBV12-3/TRBV12-4 CASSASDRGVTGELFF
TRBJ1-2 TRBV5-1 CASSTTSGAYGYTF
TRBJ1-2 TRBV27 CASSLRGSYNYGYTF
TRBJ1-2 TRBV7-2 CASSPTGGAYYYYGYTF
TRBJ2-7 TRBV19 CASRGAGGPREQYF
TRBJ2-3 TRBV9 CASSVLSFSTDTQYF
TRBJ2-7 TRBV6-5 CASAGQKIYEQYF
TRBJ2-7 TRBV5-1 CASSLEGGSHEQYF
TRBJ1-5 TRBV7-9 CASSLTTGAQPQHF
TRBJ1-1 TRBV7-9 CASSPRNTEAFF
TRBJ2-3 TRBV20-1 CSARGGSTSTDTQYF
TRBJ1-1 TRBV5-1 CASRPTGLPEAFF